Presented here are 6 T cell receptor beta chains from one specimen sequenced in a study of blood T cell repertoires in COVID-19. TCRdb's table, derived via immunoSEQ multiplex PCR, lists solely in-frame clones and lacks some. The sample holds 300,000 to 400,000 clones, 88% seen once. The sample taken for sequencing was PBMCs or T cells enriched from blood (not recorded which). Every receptor here comes from a woman between 25 and 40 years old with acute COVID-19.

The chain couples TRBV29-1 to TRBJ1-2, with a weak D call TRBD1 (5 bases). V lost 4 bases and J 8 bases, leaving 17 bases between the germline ends. CDR1 and CDR2 (germline): SQVTM, ANQGSEA. This CDR3 comprises 13 residues. In DNA form, the CDR3 reads TGCAGCGTTGCGGGCAGGGAATCGCGAGGCTACACCTTC. The encoded protein is CSVAGRESRGYTF.

This clone has just one count. The V gene is TRBV29-1, the J gene TRBJ2-2; D gene uncertain. This CDR3 has 13 residues. Germline V lookup: CDR1 SQVTM, CDR2 ANQGSEA. V lost 7 bases and J 1 base, leaving 10 bases between the germline ends. The CDR3 DNA sequence: TGCAGCGGACTCAATGAGAACACCGGGGAGCTGTTTTTT. Protein: CSGLNENTGELFF.

The V and J genes are TRBV12-5 and TRBJ1-1; 10 bases fit TRBD1. This CDR3 contains 19 residues. Germline V gene sequence: CDR1 LGHNT, CDR2 FRNRAP. J gave up 2 bases and V 0 bases, and 12 bases lay outside the gene matches. The CDR3, as DNA: TGTGCTAGTGGTTTGGTAAGGGAGACAGGGGGCAGGGTAAACACTGAAGCTTTCTTT. Residues: CASGLVRETGGRVNTEAFF.

The chain couples TRBV9 to TRBJ2-3; the D gene is possibly TRBD2 (6 bases). The CDR3 sequence is 15 residues long. V dropped 1 base and J dropped 1 base, with 10 bases sitting between them. The germline CDR1 and CDR2 sequences are SGDLS and YYNGEE. CDR3 region: CASSVWGGGTDTQYF. The CDR3 DNA reads as TGTGCCAGCAGCGTATGGGGCGGGGGCACAGATACGCAGTATTTT. The variable domain in full, completed from reference TRBV9 and TRBJ2-3, reads DSGVTQTPKHLITATGQRVTLRCSPRSGDLSVYWYQQSLDQGLQFLIQYYNGEERAKGNILERFSAQQFPDLHSELNLSSLELGDSALYFCASSVWGGGTDTQYFGPGTRLTVL.

The chain links TRBV9 to TRBJ2-3; TRBD1 is a possible D gene (8 bases). Germline CDR1 is SGDLS and CDR2 is YYNGEE. CDR3 length: 16 residues. Trimming pared 4 bases from V and 1 base from J, leaving 16 bases between. This CDR3 is CASSSQGGLGTDTQYF. The CDR3, as DNA: TGTGCCAGCAGCTCACAGGGGGGGTTAGGCACAGATACGCAGTATTTT.

This clone showed up just once. The V call is TRBV15, the J call TRBJ1-1; D is unresolved. V lost 8 bases, J lost 1 base, and 11 bases lay in between. The V gene's germline CDR1 is LNHNV and CDR2 YYDKDF (reference sequence). There are 13 residues in the CDR3. The CDR3 DNA reads TGTGCCACCCTAGGACTGACGAACACTGAAGCTTTCTTT. Translation gives CATLGLTNTEAFF.